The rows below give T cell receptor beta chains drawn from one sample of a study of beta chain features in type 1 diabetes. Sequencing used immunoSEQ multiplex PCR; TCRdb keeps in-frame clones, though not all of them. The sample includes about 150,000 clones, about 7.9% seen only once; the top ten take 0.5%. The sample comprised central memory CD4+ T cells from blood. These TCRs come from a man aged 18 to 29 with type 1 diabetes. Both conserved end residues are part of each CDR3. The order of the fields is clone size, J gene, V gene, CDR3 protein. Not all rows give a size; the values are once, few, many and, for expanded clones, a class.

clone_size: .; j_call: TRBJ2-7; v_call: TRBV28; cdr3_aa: CASSLFGSSKQYF
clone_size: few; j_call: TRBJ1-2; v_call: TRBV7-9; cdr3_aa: CASSDGGGGSYGYTF
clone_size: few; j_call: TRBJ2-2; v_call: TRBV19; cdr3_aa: CASSMEGYGGELFF
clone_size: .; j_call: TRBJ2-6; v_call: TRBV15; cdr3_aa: CAISQGLLAGANVLTF
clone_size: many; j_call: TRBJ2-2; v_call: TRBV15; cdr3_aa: CAAGPRGIGELFF
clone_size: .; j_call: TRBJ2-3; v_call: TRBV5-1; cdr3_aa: CASSLGDAGGTDTQYF
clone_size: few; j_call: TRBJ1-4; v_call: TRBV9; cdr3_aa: CASSPGGSSGEKLFF
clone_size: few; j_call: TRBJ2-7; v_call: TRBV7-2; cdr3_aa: CASSRTSGGAIPYEQYF
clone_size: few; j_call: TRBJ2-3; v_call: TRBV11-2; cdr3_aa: CASSDRGGRPDTQYF
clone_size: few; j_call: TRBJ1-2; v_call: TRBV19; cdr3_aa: CASRMDRGRIGYGYTF
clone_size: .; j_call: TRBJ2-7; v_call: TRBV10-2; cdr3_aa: CASRSQGVGEQYF
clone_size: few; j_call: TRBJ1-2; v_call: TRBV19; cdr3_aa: CASGGGAGYGYTF
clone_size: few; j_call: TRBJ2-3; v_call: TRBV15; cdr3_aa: CATSRDQGRGTDTQYF
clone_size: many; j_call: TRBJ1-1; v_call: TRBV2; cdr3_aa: CASSSQKGATEAFF
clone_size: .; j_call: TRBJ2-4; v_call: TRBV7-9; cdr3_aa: CASSPAATQGAKNIQYF
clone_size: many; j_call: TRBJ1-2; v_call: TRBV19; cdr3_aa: CASSFGQGLSYGYTF
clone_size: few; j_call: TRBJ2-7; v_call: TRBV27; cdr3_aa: CASRGITTGTSVSYEQYF
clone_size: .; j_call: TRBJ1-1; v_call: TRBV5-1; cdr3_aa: CASSISGTGNTEAFF
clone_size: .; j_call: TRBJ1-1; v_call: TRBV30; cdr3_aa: CAWSRQGGTEAFF
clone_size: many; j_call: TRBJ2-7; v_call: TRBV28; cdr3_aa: CASSYAVGSGRTPDF
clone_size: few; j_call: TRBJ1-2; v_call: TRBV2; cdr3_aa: CASSDVTGRRYTF
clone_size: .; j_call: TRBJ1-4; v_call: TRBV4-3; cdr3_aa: CASSQDLGGTLFF
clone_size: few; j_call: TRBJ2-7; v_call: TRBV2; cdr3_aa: CAGTRDRAYEQYF
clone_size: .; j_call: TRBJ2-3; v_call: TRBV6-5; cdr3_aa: CASRTQGNTQYF
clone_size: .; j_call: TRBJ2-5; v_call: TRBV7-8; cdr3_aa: CASSLGGGLYQETQYF
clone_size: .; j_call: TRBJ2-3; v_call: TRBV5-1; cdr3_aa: CASSPDTQDRVDF
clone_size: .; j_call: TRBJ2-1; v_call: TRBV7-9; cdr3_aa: CASSLRGSSYNEQFF
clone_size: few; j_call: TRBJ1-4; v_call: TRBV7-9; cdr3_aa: CASSLALGGLGEKLFF
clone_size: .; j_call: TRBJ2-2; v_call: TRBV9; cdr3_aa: CASSVAGNRGNTGELFF
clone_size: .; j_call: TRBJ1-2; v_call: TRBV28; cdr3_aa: CASRAPIGVRGYTF
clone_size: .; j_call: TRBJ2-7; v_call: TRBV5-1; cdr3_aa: CASTPGQSYEQYF
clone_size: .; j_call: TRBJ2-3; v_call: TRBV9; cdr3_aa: CASSPEREPQYF
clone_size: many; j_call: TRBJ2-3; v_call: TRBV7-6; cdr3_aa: CASSLQQDTQYF
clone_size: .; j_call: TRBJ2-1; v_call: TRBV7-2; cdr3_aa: CASSPRTAVNEQFF
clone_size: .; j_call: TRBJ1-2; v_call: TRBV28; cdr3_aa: CASRDSAGYGYTF
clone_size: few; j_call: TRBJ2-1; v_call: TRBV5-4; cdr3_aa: CASTSSTSGLYNEQFF
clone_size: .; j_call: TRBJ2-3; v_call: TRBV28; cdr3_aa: CASSLIQGSTDTQYF
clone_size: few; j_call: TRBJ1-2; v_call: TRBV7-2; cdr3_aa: CASSLKSGGTGYTF
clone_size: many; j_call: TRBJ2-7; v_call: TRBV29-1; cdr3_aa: CSASQTGVADEQYF
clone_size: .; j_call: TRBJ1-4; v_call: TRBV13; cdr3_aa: CASSLKGAGEKLFF
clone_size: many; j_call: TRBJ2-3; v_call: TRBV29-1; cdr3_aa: CSVVDRGLSTDTQYF
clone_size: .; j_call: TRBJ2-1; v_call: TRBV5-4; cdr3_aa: CASSLDGSGGGEQFF
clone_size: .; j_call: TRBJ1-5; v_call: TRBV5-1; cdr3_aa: CASSLGQAGQPQHF
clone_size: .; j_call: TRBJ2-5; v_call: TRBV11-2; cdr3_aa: CASGPTGSLEETQYF
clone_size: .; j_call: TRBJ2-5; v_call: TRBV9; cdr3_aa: CASSLRLPGPGLAIQETQYF
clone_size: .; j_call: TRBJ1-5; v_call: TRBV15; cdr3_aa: CATSRSRTGGNQPQHF
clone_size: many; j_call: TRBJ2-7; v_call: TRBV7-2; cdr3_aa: CASSSQGYEQYF
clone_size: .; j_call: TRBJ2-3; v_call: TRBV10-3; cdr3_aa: CAISWTGISTDTQYF
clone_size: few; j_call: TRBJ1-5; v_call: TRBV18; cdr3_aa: CASSPKEADSNQPQHF